A selection of T cell receptor beta chains follows, all from one sample in a study of cytomegalovirus exposure and HLA in healthy donors. Clones were read by immunoSEQ multiplex PCR, and TCRdb kept only the in-frame ones, dropping some. The sample lists 70,000 to 90,000 clones, about 66% seen once, with about 20% in the top ten. Sequencing was done on a sample of PBMCs. These TCRs come from a man in his forties in good health and CMV-seropositive. Both conserved end residues are trimmed from each CDR3. The D gene is left open where the match is weak. Clone sizes are given selectively: once, few, many, or a class where the clone is expanded.

D gene	V gene	J gene	clone size	CDR3 protein
TRBD2	TRBV30	TRBJ2-3	NA	AWNEKGGGAMTY
TRBD1	TRBV6-6	TRBJ2-7	NA	ASSYSTGNYEQY
TRBD2	TRBV5-1	TRBJ2-1	few	ASSRNPSGGGSSYNEQF
NA	TRBV1	TRBJ2-5	NA	TSNSGLGDSY
NA	TRBV7-9	TRBJ1-1	NA	ASSRSRTVNTEAF
NA	TRBV25-1	TRBJ1-4	few	ASSESRGTNEKLF
NA	TRBV27	TRBJ1-6	NA	ASSQPSQGPSPLH
TRBD1	TRBV2	TRBJ2-7	NA	ASREVGQGPYEQY
TRBD2	TRBV28	TRBJ2-5	NA	ASSFLADQETQY
NA	TRBV9	TRBJ2-5	NA	ASSVDYGGQETQY
NA	TRBV5-1	TRBJ1-4	NA	ASSLVASSPNEKLF
TRBD1	TRBV19	TRBJ2-5	few	ASSGDGTGFLETQY
NA	TRBV4-2	TRBJ1-1	NA	ASSLTGGNTEAF
TRBD1	TRBV6-5	TRBJ2-1	NA	ASSYGTGAEQF
NA	TRBV21-1	TRBJ2-3	NA	ASSPREPSTDTQY
NA	TRBV19	TRBJ1-6	NA	ASSIATGSSSPLH
NA	TRBV19	TRBJ2-6	NA	ASSILESSGANVLT